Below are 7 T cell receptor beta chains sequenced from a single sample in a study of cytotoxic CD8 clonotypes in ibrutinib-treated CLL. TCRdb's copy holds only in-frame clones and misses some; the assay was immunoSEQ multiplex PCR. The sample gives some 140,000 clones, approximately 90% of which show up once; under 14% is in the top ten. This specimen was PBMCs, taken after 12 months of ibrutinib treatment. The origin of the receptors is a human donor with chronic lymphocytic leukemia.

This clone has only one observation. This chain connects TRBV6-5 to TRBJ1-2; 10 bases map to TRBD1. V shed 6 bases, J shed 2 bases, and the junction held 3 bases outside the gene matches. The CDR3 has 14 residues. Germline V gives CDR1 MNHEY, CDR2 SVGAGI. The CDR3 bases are TGTGCCAGCAGGAAGGGACAGGGGAACTATGGCTACACCTTC. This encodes CASRKGQGNYGYTF.

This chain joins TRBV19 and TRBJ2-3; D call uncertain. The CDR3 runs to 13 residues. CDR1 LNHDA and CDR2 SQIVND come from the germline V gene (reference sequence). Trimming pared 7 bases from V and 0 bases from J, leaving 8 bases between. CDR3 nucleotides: TGTGCCAGTACCCCGAAAAGCACAGATACGCAGTATTTT. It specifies CASTPKSTDTQYF. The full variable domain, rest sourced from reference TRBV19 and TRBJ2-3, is DGGITQSPKYLFRKEGQNVTLSCEQNLNHDAMYWYRQDPGQGLRLIYYSQIVNDFQKGDIAEGYSVSREKKESFPLTVTSAQKNPTAFYLCASTPKSTDTQYFGPGTRLTVL.

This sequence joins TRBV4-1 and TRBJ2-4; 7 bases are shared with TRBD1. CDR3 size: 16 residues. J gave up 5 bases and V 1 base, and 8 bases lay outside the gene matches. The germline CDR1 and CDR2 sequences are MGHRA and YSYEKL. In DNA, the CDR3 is TGCGCCAGCAGCCAAGCCTGGGACAGCCTGGAAAACATTCAGTACTTC. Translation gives CASSQAWDSLENIQYF.

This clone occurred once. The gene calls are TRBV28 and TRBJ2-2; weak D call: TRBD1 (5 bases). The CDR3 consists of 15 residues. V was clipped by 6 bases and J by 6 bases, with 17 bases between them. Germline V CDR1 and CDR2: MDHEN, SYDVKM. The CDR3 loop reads CASRAPNRWPGELFF. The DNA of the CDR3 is TGTGCCAGCAGGGCCCCAAACAGGTGGCCCGGGGAGCTGTTTTTT. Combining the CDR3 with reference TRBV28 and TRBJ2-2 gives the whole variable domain DVKVTQSSRYLVKRTGEKVFLECVQDMDHENMFWYRQDPGLGLRLIYFSYDVKMKEKGDIPEGYSVSREKKERFSLILESASTNQTSMYLCASRAPNRWPGELFFGEGSRLTVL.

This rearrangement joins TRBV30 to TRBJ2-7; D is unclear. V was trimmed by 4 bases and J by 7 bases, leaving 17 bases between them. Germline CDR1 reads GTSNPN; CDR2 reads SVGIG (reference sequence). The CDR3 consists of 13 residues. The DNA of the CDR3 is TGTGCCTGGACCCACACGGATTCGTGGGAGCAGTACTTC. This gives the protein CAWTHTDSWEQYF.

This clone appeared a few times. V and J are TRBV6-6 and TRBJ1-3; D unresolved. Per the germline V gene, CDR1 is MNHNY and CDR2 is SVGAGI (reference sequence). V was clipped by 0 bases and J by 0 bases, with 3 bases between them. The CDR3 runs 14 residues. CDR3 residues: CASSYSSSGNTIYF. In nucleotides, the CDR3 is TGTGCCAGCAGTTACTCCAGCTCTGGAAACACCATATATTTT.

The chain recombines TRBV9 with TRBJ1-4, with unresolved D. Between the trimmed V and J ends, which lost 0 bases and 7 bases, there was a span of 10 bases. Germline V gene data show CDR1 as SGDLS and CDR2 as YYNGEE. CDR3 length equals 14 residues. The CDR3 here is CASSVEGLSEKLFF. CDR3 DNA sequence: TGTGCCAGCAGCGTAGAAGGGCTCAGTGAAAAACTGTTTTTT.